These T cell receptor beta chains were read from a single sample in a study of blood T cell repertoires in COVID-19. TCRdb's copy holds only in-frame clones and misses some; the assay was immunoSEQ multiplex PCR. The table shows 100,000 to 130,000 clones, with roughly nine tenths occurring only once. Sequencing was carried out using peripheral blood. The receptor source for this set is a man between 35 and 55 years old with active or convalescent COVID-19. The conserved cysteine and the conserved F or W are not part of the CDR3 here. The D gene is left open where the match is weak.

d_call: TRBD2
j_call: TRBJ2-1
v_call: TRBV10-3
cdr3_aa: AISDNRDYGSEQF

d_call: TRBD1
j_call: TRBJ2-2
v_call: TRBV7-3
cdr3_aa: ASSRKFFSGTAANTGELF

d_call: TRBD1
j_call: TRBJ2-2
v_call: TRBV6-5
cdr3_aa: ASWTGRNTGELF

d_call: -
j_call: TRBJ2-1
v_call: TRBV5-1
cdr3_aa: ASSFESLREQF

d_call: TRBD2
j_call: TRBJ2-1
v_call: TRBV3-1/TRBV3-2
cdr3_aa: ASSQGGLAGRGEQF

d_call: -
j_call: TRBJ2-3
v_call: TRBV6-5
cdr3_aa: ASTGRVGPDTQY

d_call: -
j_call: TRBJ2-7
v_call: TRBV7-2
cdr3_aa: ASSPPSDYEQY

d_call: -
j_call: TRBJ2-6
v_call: TRBV7-2
cdr3_aa: ASSLVPVLLGANVLT

d_call: TRBD1
j_call: TRBJ2-5
v_call: TRBV6-6
cdr3_aa: ASSKTGGGETQY

d_call: -
j_call: TRBJ2-3
v_call: TRBV9
cdr3_aa: ASSVGLSSNRDTQY

d_call: -
j_call: TRBJ1-5
v_call: TRBV4-1
cdr3_aa: ASSQEESNQPQH

d_call: -
j_call: TRBJ2-1
v_call: TRBV10-3
cdr3_aa: AISASGRVYNEQF

d_call: TRBD1
j_call: TRBJ2-2
v_call: TRBV6-2/TRBV6-3
cdr3_aa: ASSRPGQGRGELF

d_call: TRBD2
j_call: TRBJ2-2
v_call: TRBV18
cdr3_aa: ASSPPKNEREVTGELF

d_call: TRBD2
j_call: TRBJ2-1
v_call: TRBV4-1
cdr3_aa: ASSQEASGRVDEQF

d_call: TRBD2
j_call: TRBJ2-3
v_call: TRBV27
cdr3_aa: ASNKAGGPDTQY

d_call: -
j_call: TRBJ2-1
v_call: TRBV2
cdr3_aa: ASSEGLASYNEQF

d_call: TRBD2
j_call: TRBJ2-1
v_call: TRBV4-3
cdr3_aa: ASSQDPGTSYNEQF

d_call: -
j_call: TRBJ1-3
v_call: TRBV7-9
cdr3_aa: ASSKDNYSGNTIY

d_call: TRBD2
j_call: TRBJ2-2
v_call: TRBV7-2
cdr3_aa: ASTQLAGDRTGELF

d_call: -
j_call: TRBJ2-1
v_call: TRBV30
cdr3_aa: AWNKAYNEQF

d_call: TRBD1
j_call: TRBJ1-4
v_call: TRBV27
cdr3_aa: ASSVPGGKLF

d_call: -
j_call: TRBJ1-5
v_call: TRBV19
cdr3_aa: ASTRQYALNQPQH

d_call: -
j_call: TRBJ2-7
v_call: TRBV4-3
cdr3_aa: ASSQSQGSHEQY

d_call: TRBD2
j_call: TRBJ2-1
v_call: TRBV7-9
cdr3_aa: ASSPSSGRGDEQF

d_call: TRBD1
j_call: TRBJ1-2
v_call: TRBV4-3
cdr3_aa: ASKRDRGDYGYT

d_call: -
j_call: TRBJ2-5
v_call: TRBV11-2
cdr3_aa: ASSLSPGLETQY

d_call: TRBD1
j_call: TRBJ2-7
v_call: TRBV19
cdr3_aa: ASSTQGAPSEQY

d_call: -
j_call: TRBJ2-7
v_call: TRBV6-6
cdr3_aa: ASSLVRDHEQY